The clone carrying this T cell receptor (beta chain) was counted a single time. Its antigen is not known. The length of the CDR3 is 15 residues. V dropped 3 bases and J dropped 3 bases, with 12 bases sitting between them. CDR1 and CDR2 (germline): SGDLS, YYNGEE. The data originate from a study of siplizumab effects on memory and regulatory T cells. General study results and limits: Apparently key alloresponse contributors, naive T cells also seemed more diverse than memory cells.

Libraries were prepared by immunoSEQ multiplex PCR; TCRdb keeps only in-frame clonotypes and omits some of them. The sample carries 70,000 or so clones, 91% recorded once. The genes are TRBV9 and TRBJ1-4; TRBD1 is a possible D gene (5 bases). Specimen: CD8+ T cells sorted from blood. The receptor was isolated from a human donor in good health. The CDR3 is CASSATGQANEKLFF. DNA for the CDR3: TGTGCCAGCAGCGCAACAGGTCAAGCTAATGAAAAACTGTTTTTT.